This T cell receptor (beta chain) emerged from a study of technical replicates of blood from a handful of donors (dated by TCRdb to between 2016 and 2019). The library was generated by the immunoSEQ multiplex PCR assay. This immuneACCESS table, as held by TCRdb, lists in-frame sequences with V and J called but not all clones. Of the missing ones, under half trace to an unresolved V gene in checked studies; the others have no known cause. The sample table holds tens of thousands of clones, of which just under 95% were seen once. Clones ranked in the top ten supply 0.35% to 0.4% of the sample. A word on this clone: The antigen it binds to is not known. Base qualities are missing; no much larger clone stands one base away.

CDR1 and CDR2 are drawn from the germline V gene: SGHRS, YFSETQ. CDR3 length: 16 amino acids, cysteine to phenylalanine. Of all the DNA, just the CDR3 is kept, 48 bases in frame from base 1. For this chain, trimming is 3 bases at the V end and 3 bases at the J end, and the number of junction bases without a gene match is 6. The V and J segments used are TRBV5-1 and TRBJ2-1, and 10 junctional nucleotides match TRBD2. This TCR derives from a human donor in good health. The specimen sequenced was T cells isolated from PBMCs. In nucleotide form, the sequence is TGCGCCAGCAGCTCACAACTAGCGGGAAACTACAATGAGCAGTTCTTC. This gives the protein CASSSQLAGNYNEQFF.